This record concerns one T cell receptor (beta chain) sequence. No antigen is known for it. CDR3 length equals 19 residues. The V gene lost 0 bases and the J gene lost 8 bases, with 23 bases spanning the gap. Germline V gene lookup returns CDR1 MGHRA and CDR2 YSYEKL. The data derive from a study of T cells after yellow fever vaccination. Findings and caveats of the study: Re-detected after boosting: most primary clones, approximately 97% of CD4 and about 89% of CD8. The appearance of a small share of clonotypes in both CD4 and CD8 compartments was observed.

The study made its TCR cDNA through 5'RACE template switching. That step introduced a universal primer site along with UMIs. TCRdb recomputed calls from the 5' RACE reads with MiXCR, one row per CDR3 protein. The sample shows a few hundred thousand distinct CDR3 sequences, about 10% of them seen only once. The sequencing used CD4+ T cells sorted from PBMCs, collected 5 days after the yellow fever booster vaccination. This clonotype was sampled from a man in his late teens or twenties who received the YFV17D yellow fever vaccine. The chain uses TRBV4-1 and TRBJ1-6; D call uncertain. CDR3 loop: CASSQDSSWAVNFYSPLHF. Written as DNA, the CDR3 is TGCGCCAGCAGCCAAGATTCTTCTTGGGCAGTCAATTTTTATTCACCCCTCCACTTT.